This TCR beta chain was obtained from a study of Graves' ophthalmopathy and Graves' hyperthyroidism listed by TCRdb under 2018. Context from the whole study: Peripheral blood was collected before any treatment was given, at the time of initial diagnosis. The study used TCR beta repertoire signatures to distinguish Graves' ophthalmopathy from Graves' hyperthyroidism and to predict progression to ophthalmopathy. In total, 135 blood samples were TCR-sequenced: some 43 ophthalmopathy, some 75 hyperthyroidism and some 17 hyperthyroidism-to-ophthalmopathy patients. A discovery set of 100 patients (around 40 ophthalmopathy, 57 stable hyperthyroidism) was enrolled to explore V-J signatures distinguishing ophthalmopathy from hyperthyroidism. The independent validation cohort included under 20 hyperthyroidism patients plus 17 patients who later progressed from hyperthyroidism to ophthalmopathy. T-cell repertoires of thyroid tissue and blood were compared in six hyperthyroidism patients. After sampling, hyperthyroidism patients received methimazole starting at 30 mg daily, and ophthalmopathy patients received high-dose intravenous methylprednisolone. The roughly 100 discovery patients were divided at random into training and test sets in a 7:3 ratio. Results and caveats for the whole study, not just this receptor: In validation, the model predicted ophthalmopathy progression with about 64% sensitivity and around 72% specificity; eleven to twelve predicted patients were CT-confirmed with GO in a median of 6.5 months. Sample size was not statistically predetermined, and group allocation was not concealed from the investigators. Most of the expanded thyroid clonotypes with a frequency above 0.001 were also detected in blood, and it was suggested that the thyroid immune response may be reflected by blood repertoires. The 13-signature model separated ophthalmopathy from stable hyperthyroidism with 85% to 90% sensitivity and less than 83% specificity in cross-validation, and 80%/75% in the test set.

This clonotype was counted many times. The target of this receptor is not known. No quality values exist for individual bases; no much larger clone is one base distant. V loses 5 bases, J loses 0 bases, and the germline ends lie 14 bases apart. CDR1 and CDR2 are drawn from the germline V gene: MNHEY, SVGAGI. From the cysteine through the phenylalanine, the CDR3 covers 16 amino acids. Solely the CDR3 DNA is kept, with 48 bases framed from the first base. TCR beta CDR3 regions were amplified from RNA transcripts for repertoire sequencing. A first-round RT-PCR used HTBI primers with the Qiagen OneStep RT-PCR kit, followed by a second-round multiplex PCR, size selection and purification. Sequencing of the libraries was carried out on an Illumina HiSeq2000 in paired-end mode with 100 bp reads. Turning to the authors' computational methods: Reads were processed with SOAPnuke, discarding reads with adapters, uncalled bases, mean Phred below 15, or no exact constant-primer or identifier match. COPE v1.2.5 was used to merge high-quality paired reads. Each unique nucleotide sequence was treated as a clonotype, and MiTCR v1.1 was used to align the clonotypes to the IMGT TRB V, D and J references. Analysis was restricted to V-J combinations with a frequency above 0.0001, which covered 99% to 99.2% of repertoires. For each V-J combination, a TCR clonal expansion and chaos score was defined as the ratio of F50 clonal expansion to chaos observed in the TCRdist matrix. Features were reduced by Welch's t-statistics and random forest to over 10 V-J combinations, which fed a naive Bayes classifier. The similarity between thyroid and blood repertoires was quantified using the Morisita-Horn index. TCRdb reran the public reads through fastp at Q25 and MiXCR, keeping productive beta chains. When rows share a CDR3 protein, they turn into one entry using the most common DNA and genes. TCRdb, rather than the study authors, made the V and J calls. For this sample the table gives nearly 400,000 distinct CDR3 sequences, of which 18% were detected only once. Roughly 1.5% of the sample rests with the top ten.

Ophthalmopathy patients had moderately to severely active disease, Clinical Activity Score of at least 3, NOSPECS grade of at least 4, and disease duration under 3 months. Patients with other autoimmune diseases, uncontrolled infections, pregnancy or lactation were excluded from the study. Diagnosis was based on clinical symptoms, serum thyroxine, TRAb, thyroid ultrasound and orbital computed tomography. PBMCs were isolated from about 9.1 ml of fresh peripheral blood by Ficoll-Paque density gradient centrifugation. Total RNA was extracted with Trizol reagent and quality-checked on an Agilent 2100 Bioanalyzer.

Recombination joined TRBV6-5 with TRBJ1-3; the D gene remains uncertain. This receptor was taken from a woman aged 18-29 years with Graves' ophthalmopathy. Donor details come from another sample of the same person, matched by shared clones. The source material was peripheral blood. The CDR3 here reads CASSLGSVNSGNTIYF. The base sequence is TGTGCCAGCAGTCTCGGCAGCGTTAACTCTGGAAACACCATATATTTT.